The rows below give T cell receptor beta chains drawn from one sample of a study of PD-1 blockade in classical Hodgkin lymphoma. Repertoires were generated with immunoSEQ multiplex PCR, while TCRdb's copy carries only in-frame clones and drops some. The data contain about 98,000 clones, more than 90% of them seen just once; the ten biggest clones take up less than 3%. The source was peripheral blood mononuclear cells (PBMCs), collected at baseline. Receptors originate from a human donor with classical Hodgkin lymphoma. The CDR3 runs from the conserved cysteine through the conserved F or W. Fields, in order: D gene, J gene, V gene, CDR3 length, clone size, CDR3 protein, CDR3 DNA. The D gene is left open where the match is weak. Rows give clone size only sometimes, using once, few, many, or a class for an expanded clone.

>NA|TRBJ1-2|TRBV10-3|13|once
CAISTSPASGYTF
TGTGCCATCAGCACGTCCCCGGCGTCGGGCTACACCTTC
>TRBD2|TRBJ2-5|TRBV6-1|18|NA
CASSGRRHSGSRLETQYF
TGTGCCAGCAGTGGACGCCGGCATAGCGGGAGTCGGTTGGAGACCCAGTACTTC
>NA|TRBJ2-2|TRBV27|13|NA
CASSLFGPGELFF
TGTGCCAGCAGTTTATTCGGCCCCGGGGAGCTGTTTTTT
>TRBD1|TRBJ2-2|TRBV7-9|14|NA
CASSTWTGTGELFF
TGTGCCAGCAGCACATGGACAGGCACCGGGGAGCTGTTTTTT
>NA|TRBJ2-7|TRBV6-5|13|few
CASSYTDHYEQYF
TGTGCCAGCAGTTATACCGACCACTACGAGCAGTACTTC
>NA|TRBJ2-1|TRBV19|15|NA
CASSVARVSYNEQFF
TGTGCCAGTAGTGTCGCTAGGGTTTCCTACAATGAGCAGTTCTTC
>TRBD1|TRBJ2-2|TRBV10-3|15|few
CAISGGDSHTGELFF
TGTGCCATCAGTGGAGGGGACAGTCACACCGGGGAGCTGTTTTTT
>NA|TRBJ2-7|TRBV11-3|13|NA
CASSLSSGLEQYF
TGTGCCAGCAGCCTTTCCTCGGGTCTCGAGCAGTACTTC
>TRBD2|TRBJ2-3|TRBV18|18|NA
CASSPRLAGEVGTDTQYF
TGTGCCAGCTCACCTCGACTAGCGGGAGAGGTTGGCACAGATACGCAGTATTTT
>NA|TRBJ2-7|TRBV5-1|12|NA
CASRGKAYEQYF
TGCGCCAGCCGGGGAAAGGCCTACGAGCAGTACTTC
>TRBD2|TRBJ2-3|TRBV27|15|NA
CASSLLAGGTDTQYF
TGTGCCAGCAGTTTACTAGCGGGAGGCACAGATACGCAGTATTTT
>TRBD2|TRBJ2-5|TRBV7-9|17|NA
CASFGVPGGPGRETQYF
TGTGCCAGCTTCGGAGTCCCGGGAGGGCCTGGAAGAGAGACCCAGTACTTC
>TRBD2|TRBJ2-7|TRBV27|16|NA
CASSFRPSGGLSEQYF
TGTGCCAGCAGTTTCCGGCCTAGCGGTGGGCTAAGCGAGCAGTACTTC
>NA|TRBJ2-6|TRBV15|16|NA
CATSRVRGAGANVLTF
TGTGCCACTTCTCGCGTTAGGGGTGCCGGGGCCAACGTCCTGACTTTC
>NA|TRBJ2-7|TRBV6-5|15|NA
CASSPSPGSVYEQYF
TGTGCCAGCAGTCCGTCACCGGGGTCCGTATACGAGCAGTACTTC
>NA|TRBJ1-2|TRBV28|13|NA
CASSISRGYGYTF
TGTGCCAGCAGCATATCCAGGGGCTATGGCTACACCTTC